This T cell receptor (beta chain) was obtained from a study of T cell responses to AZD1222 COVID-19 vaccine. Study-level information: The study pooled second doses at about 4 or about 12 weeks.

As concerns this clone: Its antigen remains unknown.

The V gene end was trimmed by 0 bases and the J gene end by 5 bases; junction bases not matched to a gene: 4. This CDR3 is 15 amino acids long. Germline V gives CDR1 SGDLS, CDR2 YYNGEE. Produced via immunoSEQ multiplex PCR; TCRdb's table is partial and in-frame only. This sample yields about 120,000 clones, of which around nine tenths are seen a single time; 2% to 3% belongs to the top ten. The study, taken as a whole, reports: Spike was spanned by vaccine-associated CD4 TCRs, with dominance at 160-218 and 743-854. Repertoires were obtained solely post-peak T cell response. Nearly half of spike-specific TCRs reportedly target unmutated variant regions.

The V and J genes are TRBV9 and TRBJ1-4; 7 nucleotides match TRBD1. The input for sequencing was peripheral blood, taken on day 0 of AZD1222 vaccination. This receptor was identified in an adult in good health. CDR3 protein: CASSVAGTDNEKLFF. DNA for the CDR3: TGTGCCAGCAGCGTAGCCGGGACAGACAATGAAAAACTGTTTTTT.